This T cell receptor beta chain was captured by sequencing in a study of cytomegalovirus exposure and HLA in healthy donors. The study, taken as a whole, reports: A missense DCLRE1C variant was associated with V- and J-gene trimming of TCR beta chains in a later analysis, and an independent cohort replicated the association. According to the study, 150 to 200 TCR beta chains were cytomegalovirus-associated.

PCR primers comprised 60 Vbeta and 13 Jbeta primers. Generated by immunoSEQ multiplex PCR, the TCRdb table keeps only in-frame clones and is missing some. The sample includes roughly 200,000 clones, about 9.4% of them seen just once. In regard to this clone: Antigen specificity is unknown.

This CDR3 is 15 amino acids long. Trimming cost V 6 bases and J 8 bases; bases outside gene matches: 13. From germline, CDR1 is MNHEY and CDR2 SVGAGI. The V call is TRBV6-5, the J call TRBJ2-1, with 7 positions matching TRBD2. The receptor was derived from a young woman in good health and CMV-seropositive. Sequenced sample: PBMCs. The CDR3 loop reads CASSSRGGPTHEQFF. The CDR3 nucleotides read TGTGCCAGCAGCTCCCGCGGGGGACCTACACATGAGCAGTTCTTC.